Shown below are 8 T cell receptor beta chains from a single sample sequenced in a study of blood T cell repertoires in COVID-19. Repertoires were generated with immunoSEQ multiplex PCR, while TCRdb's copy carries only in-frame clones and drops some. Of more than 110,000 clones listed, roughly 78% are singletons. Sequencing used PBMCs or T cells enriched from blood (not recorded which). All receptors derive from a woman between 45 and 60 years old who had recovered from COVID-19.

V gene TRBV5-1 combines with J gene TRBJ1-1; 8 nucleotides align to TRBD1. The junction had 5 bases not matched to a gene; V was cut back by 4 bases and J by 3 bases. The CDR3 is 14 residues long. CDR1 and CDR2 from the germline V gene are SGHRS and YFSETQ. The CDR3 sequence is CASSISGQDTEAFF. For the CDR3, the DNA is TGCGCCAGCAGCATATCGGGACAGGACACTGAAGCTTTCTTT.

J is TRBJ2-1 and V is TRBV10-1; 9 bases align to TRBD2. V lost 4 bases and J lost 0; bases outside the gene matches: 4. CDR3 length: 16 amino acids. CDR1 and CDR2 (germline): WNHNN, SYGVQD (reference sequence). The CDR3 spells CASSGSSGSSYNEQFF. CDR3 sequence (DNA): TGCGCCAGCAGTGGGAGTAGCGGGAGCTCCTACAATGAGCAGTTCTTC.

The V gene is TRBV5-1, the J gene TRBJ2-5; D perhaps matches TRBD1 (6 bases). The CDR3 sequence is 16 residues long. Germline V gives CDR1 SGHRS, CDR2 YFSETQ. Trimming pared 4 bases from V and 0 bases from J, leaving 16 bases between. This CDR3 is CASSVNPRDNQETQYF. The CDR3 bases are TGCGCCAGCAGCGTCAACCCCCGGGACAACCAAGAGACCCAGTACTTC.

The chain links TRBV5-4 to TRBJ2-1; 8 bases match TRBD2. CDR1 and CDR2 (germline): SGHNT, YYREEE (reference sequence). There are 15 residues in the CDR3. V dropped 6 bases and J dropped 0; count of bases not matched to a gene: 5. The CDR3 region is CASTVAGSSYNEQFF. The CDR3, as DNA: TGTGCCAGCACCGTAGCGGGGAGCTCCTACAATGAGCAGTTCTTC.

V and J are TRBV29-1 and TRBJ2-5; 7 bases line up with TRBD2. CDR3 length equals 12 residues. From germline, CDR1 is SQVTM and CDR2 ANQGSEA. The ends lost 7 bases at V and 5 bases at J; junction bases unmatched: 7. The CDR3 region has the DNA TGCAGCGCCACACGAGCGGGGGAGACCCAGTACTTC. Its translation is CSATRAGETQYF.

The chain joins TRBV9 to TRBJ1-3; the D gene is possibly TRBD1 (5 bases). CDR1 is SGDLS and CDR2 is YYNGEE in the germline V gene. Trimming left V 3 bases short and J 2 bases short, with 12 bases between. CDR3 length: 15 amino acids. The CDR3 is CASSARDFTGNTIYF. CDR3 in DNA: TGTGCCAGCAGCGCCCGGGACTTCACTGGAAACACCATATATTTT.

This clone has only a few counts. The chain recombines TRBV11-2 with TRBJ1-1, with TRBD1 matching over 9 bases. CDR3 length: 14 amino acids. Trimming at V came to 5 bases and at J to 4 bases, leaving 5 bases not matched to a gene. CDR1 SGHAT and CDR2 FQNNGV come from the germline V gene. The CDR3 coding sequence is TGTGCCAGCAGCACTAACAGGGGGCGCACTGAAGCTTTCTTT. This encodes CASSTNRGRTEAFF.

This rearrangement joins TRBV27 to TRBJ1-1, with no clear D. Germline V CDR1 and CDR2: MNHEY, SMNVEV (reference sequence). CDR3 size: 12 residues. With 4 bases removed from V and 7 bases from J, the gap between germline ends came to 10 bases. The CDR3: CASSSLGVEAFF. The CDR3 DNA follows: TGTGCCAGCAGTTCCCTCGGGGTTGAAGCTTTCTTT.